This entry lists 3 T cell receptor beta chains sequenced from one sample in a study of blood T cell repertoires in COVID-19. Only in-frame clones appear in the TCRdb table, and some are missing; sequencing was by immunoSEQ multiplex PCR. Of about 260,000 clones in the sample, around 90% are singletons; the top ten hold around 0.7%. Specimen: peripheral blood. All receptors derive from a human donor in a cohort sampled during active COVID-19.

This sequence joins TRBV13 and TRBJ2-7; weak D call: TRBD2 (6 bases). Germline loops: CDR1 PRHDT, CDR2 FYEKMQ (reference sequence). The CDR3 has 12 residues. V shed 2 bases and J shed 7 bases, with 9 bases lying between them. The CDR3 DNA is TGTGCCAGCAGCTTACTTGGGGGGGAGCAGTACTTC. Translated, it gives CASSLLGGEQYF.

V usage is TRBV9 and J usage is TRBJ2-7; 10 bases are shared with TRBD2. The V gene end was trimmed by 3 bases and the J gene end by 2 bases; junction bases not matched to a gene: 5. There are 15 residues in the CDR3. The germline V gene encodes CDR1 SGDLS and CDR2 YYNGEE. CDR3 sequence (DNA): TGTGCCAGCAGCGCCTATAGCGGGGGGACCTACGAGCAGTACTTC. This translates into CASSAYSGGTYEQYF.

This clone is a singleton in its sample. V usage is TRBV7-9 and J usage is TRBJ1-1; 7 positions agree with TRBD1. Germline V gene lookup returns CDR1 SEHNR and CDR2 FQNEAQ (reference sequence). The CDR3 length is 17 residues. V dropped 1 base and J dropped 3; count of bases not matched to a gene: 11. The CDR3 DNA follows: TGTGCCAGCAGCTTAGATCTCAGGACAGGAGATGACACTGAAGCTTTCTTT. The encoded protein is CASSLDLRTGDDTEAFF.